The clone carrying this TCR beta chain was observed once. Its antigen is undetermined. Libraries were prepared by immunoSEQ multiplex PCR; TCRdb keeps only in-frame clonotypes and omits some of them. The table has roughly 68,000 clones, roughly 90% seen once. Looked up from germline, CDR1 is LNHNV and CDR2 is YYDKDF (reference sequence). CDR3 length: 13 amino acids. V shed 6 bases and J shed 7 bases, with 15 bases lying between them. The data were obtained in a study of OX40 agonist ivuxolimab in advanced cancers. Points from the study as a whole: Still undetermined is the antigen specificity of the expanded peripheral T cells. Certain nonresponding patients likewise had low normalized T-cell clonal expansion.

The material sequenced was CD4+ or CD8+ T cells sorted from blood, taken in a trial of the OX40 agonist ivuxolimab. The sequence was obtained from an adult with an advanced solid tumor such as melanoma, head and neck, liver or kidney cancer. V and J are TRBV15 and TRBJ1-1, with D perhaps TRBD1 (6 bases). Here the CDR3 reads CATRGGGAFEAFF. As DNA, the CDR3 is TGTGCCACCAGGGGCGGGGGGGCATTTGAAGCTTTCTTT. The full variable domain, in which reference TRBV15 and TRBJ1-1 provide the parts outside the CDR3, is DAMVIQNPRYQVTQFGKPVTLSCSQTLNHNVMYWYQQKSSQAPKLLFHYYDKDFNNEADTPDNFQSRRPNTSFCFLDIRSPGLGDTAMYLCATRGGGAFEAFFGQGTRLTVV.